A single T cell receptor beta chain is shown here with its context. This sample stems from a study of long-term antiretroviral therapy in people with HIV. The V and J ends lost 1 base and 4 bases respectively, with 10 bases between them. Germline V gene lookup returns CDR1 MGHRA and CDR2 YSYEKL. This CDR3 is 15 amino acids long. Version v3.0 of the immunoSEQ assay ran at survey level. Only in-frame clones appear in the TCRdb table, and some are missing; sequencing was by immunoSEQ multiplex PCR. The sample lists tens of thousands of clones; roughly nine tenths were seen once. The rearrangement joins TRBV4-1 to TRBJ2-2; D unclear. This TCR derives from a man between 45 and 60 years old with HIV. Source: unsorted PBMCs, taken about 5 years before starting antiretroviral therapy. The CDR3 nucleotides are TGCGCCAGCAGCCAAGGACTGGTAATCACCGGGGAGCTGTTTTTT. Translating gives CASSQGLVITGELFF.